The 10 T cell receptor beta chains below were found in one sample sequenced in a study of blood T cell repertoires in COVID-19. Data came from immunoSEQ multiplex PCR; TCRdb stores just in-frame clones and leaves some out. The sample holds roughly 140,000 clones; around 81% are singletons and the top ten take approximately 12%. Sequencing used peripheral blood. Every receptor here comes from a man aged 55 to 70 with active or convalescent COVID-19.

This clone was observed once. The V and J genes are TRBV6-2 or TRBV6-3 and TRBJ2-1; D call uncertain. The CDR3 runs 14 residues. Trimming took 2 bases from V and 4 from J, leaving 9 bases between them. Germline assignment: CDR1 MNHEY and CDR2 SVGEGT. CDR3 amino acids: CASSYDGSYNEQFF. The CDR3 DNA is TGTGCCAGCAGTTACGATGGCTCGTACAATGAGCAGTTCTTC.

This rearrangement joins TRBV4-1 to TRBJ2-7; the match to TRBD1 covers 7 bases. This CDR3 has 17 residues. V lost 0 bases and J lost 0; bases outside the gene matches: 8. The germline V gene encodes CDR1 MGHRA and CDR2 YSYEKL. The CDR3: CASSQDRTGVSSYEQYF. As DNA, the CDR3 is TGCGCCAGCAGCCAAGATAGGACAGGCGTAAGCTCCTACGAGCAGTACTTC.

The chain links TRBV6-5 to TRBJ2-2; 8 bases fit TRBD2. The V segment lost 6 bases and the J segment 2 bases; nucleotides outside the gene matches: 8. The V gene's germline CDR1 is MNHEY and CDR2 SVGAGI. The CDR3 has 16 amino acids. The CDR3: CASSYTSGVNTGELFF. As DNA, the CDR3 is TGTGCCAGCAGCTACACTAGCGGAGTTAACACCGGGGAGCTGTTTTTT.

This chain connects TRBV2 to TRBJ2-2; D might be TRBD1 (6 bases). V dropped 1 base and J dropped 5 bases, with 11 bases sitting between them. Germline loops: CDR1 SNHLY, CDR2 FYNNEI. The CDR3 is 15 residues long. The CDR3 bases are TGTGCCAGCAGTGAAGGGGGGCAGGGGACCGGGGAGCTGTTTTTT. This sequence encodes CASSEGGQGTGELFF.

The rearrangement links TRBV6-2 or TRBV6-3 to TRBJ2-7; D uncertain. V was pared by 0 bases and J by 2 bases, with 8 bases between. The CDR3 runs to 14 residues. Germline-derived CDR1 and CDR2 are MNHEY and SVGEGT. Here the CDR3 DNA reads TGTGCCAGCAGTTACTCGAGGCCTCCCTACGAGCAGTACTTC. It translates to CASSYSRPPYEQYF.

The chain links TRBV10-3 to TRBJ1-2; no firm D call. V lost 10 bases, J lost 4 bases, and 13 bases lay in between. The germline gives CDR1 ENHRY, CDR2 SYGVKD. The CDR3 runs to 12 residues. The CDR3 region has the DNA TGTGCCACGGAGGCCGAGGGCTATGGCTACACCTTC. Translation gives CATEAEGYGYTF.

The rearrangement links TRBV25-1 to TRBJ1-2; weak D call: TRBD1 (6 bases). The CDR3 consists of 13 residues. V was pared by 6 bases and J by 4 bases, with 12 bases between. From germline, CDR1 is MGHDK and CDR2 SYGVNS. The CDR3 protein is CASSSGHFYGYTF. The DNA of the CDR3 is TGTGCCAGCAGCTCGGGACATTTCTATGGCTACACCTTC.

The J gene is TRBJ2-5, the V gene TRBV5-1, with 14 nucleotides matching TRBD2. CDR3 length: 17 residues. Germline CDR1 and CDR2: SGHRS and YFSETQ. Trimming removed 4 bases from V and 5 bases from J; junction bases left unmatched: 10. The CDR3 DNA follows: TGCGCCAGCAGCCCCCCCGGGACTAGCGGGAGTGGGGAGACCCAGTACTTC. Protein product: CASSPPGTSGSGETQYF.

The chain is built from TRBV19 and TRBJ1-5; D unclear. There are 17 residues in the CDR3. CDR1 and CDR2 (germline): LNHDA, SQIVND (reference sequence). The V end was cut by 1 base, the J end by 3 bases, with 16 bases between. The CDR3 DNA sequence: TGTGCCAGTAGTATAGGCCGAAGCGGGCAGATCAATCAGCCCCAGCATTTT. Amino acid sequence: CASSIGRSGQINQPQHF.

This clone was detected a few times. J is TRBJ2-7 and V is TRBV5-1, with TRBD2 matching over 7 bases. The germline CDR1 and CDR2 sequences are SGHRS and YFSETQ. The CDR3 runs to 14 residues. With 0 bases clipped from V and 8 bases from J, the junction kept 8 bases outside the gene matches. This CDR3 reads CASSLESGTTKQYF. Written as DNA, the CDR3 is TGCGCCAGCAGCTTGGAATCCGGGACTACGAAGCAGTACTTC.